What follows is one T cell receptor beta chain and its context. Its cognate antigen is unknown. There are 14 residues in the CDR3. CDR1 and CDR2 from the germline V gene are SGHRS and YFSETQ. V lost 8 bases and J lost 0, with 15 bases in between. A second PCR, run for about 7 to 11 cycles, used a sample-barcoded 5' primer plus a J-beta primer mix. TCRdb independently ran MiXCR on the 5' RACE reads; one entry per CDR3 protein. This table has around 1.5 million distinct CDR3 sequences, about 43% appearing once. This sample was taken from a study of blood T cells in healthy people across ages. The study's findings and limits: The authors considered diversity estimates from one million T cells to be underestimates. Whereas aged donors had fewer naive CD4+ cells, long-lived donors had more of them and higher diversity.

The total RNA that was extracted per sample amounted to at least 5.5 micrograms. V is TRBV5-1 and J is TRBJ2-7; no definite D call. This TCR derives from a woman aged 18-29 years in good health. Sequenced: blood. The CDR3 reads CARSIDRDSYEQYF. CDR3 DNA: TGCGCCAGAAGCATCGACCGAGACTCCTACGAGCAGTACTTC.